This T cell receptor beta chain appears in the sequencing data of a study of blood T cells in healthy people across ages. Overall study: Template switching recovered approximately one barcoded beta molecule for every two T cells.

Germline V gives CDR1 SQVTM, CDR2 ANQGSEA. The V end lost 5 bases, the J end lost 0 bases, and 13 bases lay between the germline ends. The CDR3 consists of 14 residues. Worth noting for this clonotype: What it binds is unknown.

Total RNA was isolated from each sample in quantities of at least 5 micrograms. Overall study results and limits: There were more naive CD4+ cells and higher diversity in long-lived donors than in aged donors.

The use of a sample-barcoded 5' primer and a J-beta primer mix characterized a second PCR of about 7 to 12 cycles. All cDNA molecules were each tagged by a template-switch adaptor with 12 random nucleotides. TCRdb analysed the 5' RACE reads with MiXCR anew, one entry per CDR3 protein. The data show around 780,000 distinct CDR3 sequences, 56% seen once. Sequencing was done on a sample of blood. This rearrangement joins TRBV29-1 to TRBJ1-1; the D is unclear. The receptor comes from a man aged 35 to 55 in good health. The CDR3 nucleotides read TGCAGCGTTCATAGAGAGACAATGAACACTGAAGCTTTCTTT. This encodes CSVHRETMNTEAFF.